Listed below are T cell receptor beta chains from one sample, sequenced in a study of blood T cell repertoires in COVID-19. Clones were read by immunoSEQ multiplex PCR, and TCRdb kept only the in-frame ones, dropping some. The data contain fewer than 350,000 clones, 88% of them singletons. Input material: PBMCs or T cells enriched from blood (not recorded which). The receptors shown here come from a woman aged 60-70 years in a cohort exposed to, infected with or recovered from COVID-19 (not recorded which). The conserved cysteine and the conserved F or W are not part of the CDR3 here. A D gene is named only where the DNA matches it firmly.

CDR3 protein | J gene | V gene | D gene
ASSLARRGGRYNEQF | TRBJ2-1 | TRBV5-8 | NA
ASSPPTRLAVQETQY | TRBJ2-5 | TRBV18 | TRBD2
ASSRDRERNQPQH | TRBJ1-5 | TRBV28 | TRBD1
ASSLWGPGTGELF | TRBJ2-2 | TRBV7-3 | NA
ASSLISTGTTEAF | TRBJ1-1 | TRBV28 | NA
ASSPNPGQINTGELF | TRBJ2-2 | TRBV18 | NA
ATSGGQGAFSQNYGYT | TRBJ1-2 | TRBV24-1 | TRBD1
ASSPGQGPQPQH | TRBJ1-5 | TRBV23-1 | TRBD1
ATSDGGKWDTEAF | TRBJ1-1 | TRBV24-1 | NA
AWNLGGQPQH | TRBJ1-5 | TRBV30 | NA
ASAPTTGGNTEAF | TRBJ1-1 | TRBV5-1 | TRBD1
ASSLAGGAVNYGYT | TRBJ1-2 | TRBV5-1 | TRBD1
ATRDSVAKNIQY | TRBJ2-4 | TRBV28 | TRBD1
DEDRGDVRTGELF | TRBJ2-2 | TRBV27 | TRBD1
ASSERQGANEKLF | TRBJ1-4 | TRBV2 | TRBD1
ASSLSRAHEQY | TRBJ2-7 | TRBV7-6 | NA
ASNYGTGTGANVLT | TRBJ2-6 | TRBV6-5 | TRBD1
ASSYGGAPYNEQF | TRBJ2-1 | TRBV6-6 | NA
AIRSSGRMSGSNTGELF | TRBJ2-2 | TRBV10-3 | TRBD2
SVAKAQGANIQY | TRBJ2-4 | TRBV29-1 | TRBD1
ASSFGQDSGNTIY | TRBJ1-3 | TRBV19 | TRBD1
ASSPDRGGRKLF | TRBJ1-4 | TRBV6-5 | TRBD1
ATSDFGPGIRSPLH | TRBJ1-6 | TRBV24-1 | NA
ASSFREGSPLH | TRBJ1-6 | TRBV19 | NA
ASSPRGFYEQY | TRBJ2-7 | TRBV6-5 | NA
ASSFEGKTGNNYGYT | TRBJ1-2 | TRBV7-7 | NA
ASSQPYNEQF | TRBJ2-1 | TRBV23-1 | NA
ASSIDYRVNEQF | TRBJ2-1 | TRBV19 | NA
ASSSGSGDYGYT | TRBJ1-2 | TRBV5-1 | NA
ASRSTGQKGTEAF | TRBJ1-1 | TRBV28 | NA
ASSLRVGTYEQY | TRBJ2-7 | TRBV5-1 | NA
ASSVRRRRPGEQY | TRBJ2-7 | TRBV4-3 | NA
ASSIPGRSYEQY | TRBJ2-7 | TRBV19 | TRBD2
ASSLRASGSYNEQF | TRBJ2-1 | TRBV9 | TRBD2
ASSQDQGPGTTEHNEQF | TRBJ2-1 | TRBV4-1 | TRBD2
ASSPGTGGGQF | TRBJ2-1 | TRBV11-2 | TRBD1